The rows below give T cell receptor beta chains drawn from one sample of a study of a mutant IDH1 vaccine in newly diagnosed glioma. Produced via immunoSEQ multiplex PCR; TCRdb's table is partial and in-frame only. The sample records tens of thousands of clones, 82% being singletons. Their target antigens are unknown. Here the sequenced sample was PBMCs, taken from a glioma patient whose treatment included an IDH1 peptide vaccine. All receptors derive from a man in his forties with glioma. Some clones in this sample may be carry-over from other donors' samples. The CDR3 runs from the conserved cysteine through the conserved F or W. A D gene is named only where the DNA matches it firmly. Expanded clones get a size class; other rows say once, few or many, or leave the size out.

d_call j_call v_call clone_size cdr3_aa cdr3_nt
TRBD1 TRBJ1-5 TRBV4-1 . CASSHPDRRNQPQHF TGCGCCAGCAGCCACCCGGACAGGCGTAATCAGCCCCAGCATTTT
. TRBJ2-7 TRBV7-9 . CASSFGRDSLEQYF TGTGCCAGCAGCTTCGGCAGGGACTCCTTGGAGCAGTACTTC
TRBD1 TRBJ2-5 TRBV6-6 . CASRGTGGETQYF TGTGCCAGCAGGGGGACAGGGGGTGAGACCCAGTACTTC
. TRBJ1-1 TRBV5-1 . CASSLASGNTEAFF TGCGCCAGCAGCTTAGCCTCGGGGAACACTGAAGCTTTCTTT
TRBD2 TRBJ2-3 TRBV6-4 . CASSERGGTDTQYF TGTGCCAGCAGTGAGCGGGGGGGCACAGATACGCAGTATTTT
. TRBJ1-5 TRBV19 . CASSIARGANQPQHF TGTGCCAGTAGTATCGCGCGGGGGGCGAATCAGCCCCAGCATTTT
TRBD1 TRBJ1-2 TRBV30 . CAWGTGPEGYTF TGTGCCTGGGGGACAGGGCCAGAAGGCTACACCTTC
. TRBJ1-1 TRBV7-9 few CASSLSGDEAFF TGTGCCAGCAGCCTCTCGGGGGATGAAGCTTTCTTT
. TRBJ1-1 TRBV7-9 . CASSLLMINTEAFF TGTGCCAGCAGCTTACTTATGATTAACACTGAAGCTTTCTTT
TRBD2 TRBJ2-7 TRBV7-9 few CASSPSGAAYEQYF TGTGCCAGCAGCCCTAGCGGGGCGGCCTACGAGCAGTACTTC
TRBD1 TRBJ2-3 TRBV7-7 . CASSPRTSGQGANTQYF TGTGCCAGCAGCCCGAGGACCTCGGGACAGGGGGCAAATACGCAGTATTTT
. TRBJ2-5 TRBV7-9 . CASSPELGQETQYF TGTGCCAGCAGCCCCGAGTTAGGCCAAGAGACCCAGTACTTC
. TRBJ1-5 TRBV6-1 . CASSEGSWGNQPQHF TGTGCCAGCAGTGAAGGGTCCTGGGGCAATCAGCCCCAGCATTTT
TRBD2 TRBJ2-5 TRBV5-4 . CASSFISGGPQETQYF TGTGCCAGCAGCTTTATTAGCGGGGGGCCCCAAGAGACCCAGTACTTC
TRBD2 TRBJ2-3 TRBV4-2 . CASSPLGAGGSTDTQYF TGTGCCAGCAGCCCCCTGGGAGCCGGGGGGTCCACAGATACGCAGTATTTT
. TRBJ2-2 TRBV28 . CASSSPGDTGELFF TGTGCCAGCAGCTCCCCCGGAGACACCGGGGAGCTGTTTTTT
. TRBJ1-1 TRBV4-3 . CASSQDGGEAFF TGCGCCAGCAGCCAAGACGGCGGTGAAGCTTTCTTT
. TRBJ1-5 TRBV19 once CASSKGDTIYQPQHF TGTGCCAGTAGTAAAGGGGACACAATTTATCAGCCCCAGCATTTT
TRBD1 TRBJ1-5 TRBV19 . CASSSNRGPYHQPQHF TGTGCCAGTAGCTCCAACAGGGGGCCATATCATCAGCCCCAGCATTTT
. TRBJ1-1 TRBV7-8 . CASSLTLAEAFF TGTGCCAGCAGCCTGACACTGGCTGAAGCTTTCTTT
TRBD1 TRBJ2-1 TRBV25-1 . CASSNRDRDHNEQFF TGTGCCAGCAGTAACCGGGACAGGGACCACAATGAGCAGTTCTTC
. TRBJ1-2 TRBV6-6 . CASSYSPGAAYGYTF TGTGCCAGCAGTTACAGTCCGGGGGCTGCCTATGGCTACACCTTC
. TRBJ1-1 TRBV20-1 once CSAREYTEAFF TGCAGTGCTAGAGAGTACACTGAAGCTTTCTTT
. TRBJ1-5 TRBV6-4 few CASTRDHNQPQHF TGTGCCAGCACCAGGGATCACAATCAGCCCCAGCATTTT
TRBD1 TRBJ1-2 TRBV7-2 . CASSLGTGWGANYGYTF TGTGCCAGCAGCTTGGGGACAGGGTGGGGAGCTAACTATGGCTACACCTTC
TRBD1 TRBJ1-2 TRBV7-9 . CASSLTFGQAHYGYTF TGTGCCAGCAGCCTCACGTTCGGACAGGCGCACTATGGCTACACCTTC
TRBD1 TRBJ2-7 TRBV5-4 few CASSQLGTGSYEQYF TGTGCCAGCAGCCAGCTCGGGACAGGCTCCTACGAGCAGTACTTC
. TRBJ2-5 TRBV5-1 . CASSLAGFETQYF TGCGCCAGCAGCTTGGCCGGCTTTGAGACCCAGTACTTC
TRBD1 TRBJ1-1 TRBV6-5 . CASRPRQGGGTEAFF TGTGCCAGCAGACCCCGACAGGGCGGAGGGACTGAAGCTTTCTTT
TRBD2 TRBJ2-1 TRBV5-4 . CASSPLAAEQFF TGTGCCAGCAGCCCACTAGCGGCGGAGCAGTTCTTC
TRBD1 TRBJ1-4 TRBV7-9 medium-sized CASSPPGQEDEKLFF TGTGCCAGCAGCCCCCCGGGACAGGAGGATGAAAAACTGTTTTTT
. TRBJ2-3 TRBV10-1 once CASSVNRIPTDTQYF TGCGCCAGCAGTGTCAACAGGATCCCCACAGATACGCAGTATTTT
. TRBJ2-5 TRBV7-2 . CASSLLGAGETQYF TGTGCCAGCAGCTTACTAGGGGCAGGCGAGACCCAGTACTTC
. TRBJ2-4 TRBV18 . CASSPPSLRGGHRQNIQYF TGTGCCAGCTCACCACCAAGTTTAAGGGGGGGCCATAGGCAAAACATTCAGTACTTC
. TRBJ2-2 TRBV5-5 . CASSLVRGTGELFF TGTGCCAGCAGCTTGGTCAGGGGCACCGGGGAGCTGTTTTTT
. TRBJ1-1 TRBV19 . CASRSTGETEAFF TGTGCCAGTAGATCGACGGGGGAAACTGAAGCTTTCTTT
. TRBJ1-6 TRBV5-1 . CASSFGENSPLHF TGCGCCAGCAGCTTTGGGGAAAATTCACCCCTCCACTTT
TRBD1 TRBJ2-3 TRBV7-2 . CASIRDRVGSTDTQYF TGTGCCAGCATAAGGGACAGGGTGGGGAGCACAGATACGCAGTATTTT
. TRBJ1-2 TRBV2 . CASTPGGGTHYGYTF TGTGCCAGCACCCCCGGGGGGGGAACACACTATGGCTACACCTTC
. TRBJ1-5 TRBV27 once CASSLSLRGPSNQPQHF TGTGCCAGCAGTTTATCTCTGAGGGGCCCTAGCAATCAGCCCCAGCATTTT
TRBD1 TRBJ1-4 TRBV30 . CAWGGDRIGEKLFF TGTGCCTGGGGAGGGGACAGGATCGGTGAAAAACTGTTTTTT